The 7 T cell receptor beta chains below all came from one sample that was sequenced in a study of blood T cell repertoires in COVID-19. Clones were read by immunoSEQ multiplex PCR, and TCRdb kept only the in-frame ones, dropping some. Among approximately 190,000 clones listed, over 80% were seen once. The sequenced material came from PBMCs or T cells enriched from blood (not recorded which). These receptor sequences come from a woman aged 30 to 39 who had been exposed to COVID-19.

This chain connects TRBV30 to TRBJ2-3; 14 bases agree with TRBD2. The CDR3 extends over 16 amino acids. V lost 3 bases to trimming and J lost 6 bases; unmatched junction nucleotides: 8. Germline CDR1 and CDR2: GTSNPN and SVGIG (reference sequence). CDR3 DNA sequence: TGTGCCTGGAGCGGGGGACTAGCGGGGGCCCGGGATACGCAGTATTTT. Encoded protein: CAWSGGLAGARDTQYF.

The chain is built from TRBV4-3 and TRBJ1-2; 7 bases line up with TRBD1. The CDR3 sequence is 15 residues long. After removal of 0 bases from V and 7 bases from J, the junction contained 8 bases not matched to a gene. CDR1 is LGHNA, CDR2 YSLEER, per germline. In nucleotides, the CDR3 is TGCGCCAGCAGCCAAGACCCCCAAGGACAGGCTGGCTACACCTTC. Its protein is CASSQDPQGQAGYTF.

A single count supports this clone. J is TRBJ2-5 and V is TRBV18, with D maybe TRBD2 (6 bases). V was cut by 5 bases and J by 2 bases, with 18 bases left in between. The CDR3 covers 16 residues. CDR1 and CDR2 from the germline V gene are KGHSH and LQKENI. CDR3 coding DNA: TGTGCCAGCTCAGCCCAAACGACTAGTTGGCAAGAGACCCAGTACTTC. It specifies CASSAQTTSWQETQYF.

CDR3 nucleotide sequence: TGTGCCAGCAGCGAAAACGGGGGGCCCTACAATGAGCAGTTCTTC. It yields the protein CASSENGGPYNEQFF. The chain carries TRBV2 and TRBJ2-1, with a tentative D call TRBD2 (7 bases). Trimming removed 6 bases at V and 2 bases at J, with 14 bases between. This CDR3 is 15 amino acids long. Germline CDR1 reads SNHLY; CDR2 reads FYNNEI.

V and J are TRBV4-2 and TRBJ2-1; no clear D. Germline values: CDR1 LGHNA, CDR2 YNFKEQ. The CDR3 covers 13 residues. V was clipped by 0 bases and J by 8 bases, with 8 bases between them. This chain's CDR3 is CASSQEVLDEQFF. The CDR3 DNA reads TGTGCCAGCAGCCAAGAGGTCCTAGATGAGCAGTTCTTC.

V gene TRBV14 combines with J gene TRBJ1-1; 9 nucleotides agree with TRBD1. V trimming: 5 bases; J trimming: 2 bases; junction bases outside the gene matches: 3. CDR1 SGHDN and CDR2 FVKESK come from the germline V gene. The CDR3 consists of 14 residues. The CDR3 loop is CASSWTGANTEAFF. CDR3 coding DNA: TGTGCCAGCAGCTGGACAGGGGCCAACACTGAAGCTTTCTTT.

J is TRBJ2-1 and V is TRBV10-2; 8 bases fit TRBD2. Germline V gives CDR1 WSHSY, CDR2 SAAADI. V lost 3 bases to trimming and J lost 13 bases; unmatched junction nucleotides: 2. This CDR3 is built from 11 residues. CDR3 residues: CASSDGGAQFF. DNA of the CDR3: TGCGCCAGCAGTGACGGGGGGGCCCAGTTCTTC.